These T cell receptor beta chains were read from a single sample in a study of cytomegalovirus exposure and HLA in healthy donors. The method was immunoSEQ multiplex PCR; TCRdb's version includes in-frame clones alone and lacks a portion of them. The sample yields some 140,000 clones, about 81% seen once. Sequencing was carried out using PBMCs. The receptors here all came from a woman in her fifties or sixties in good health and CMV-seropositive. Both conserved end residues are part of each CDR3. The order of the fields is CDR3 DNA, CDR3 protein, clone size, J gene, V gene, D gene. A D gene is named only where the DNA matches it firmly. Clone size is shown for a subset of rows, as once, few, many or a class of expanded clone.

CDR3nt: TGTGCCAGCAGCTTAGAGTACAGGGGGCTCCACAATGAGCAGTTCTTC
CDR3aa: CASSLEYRGLHNEQFF
abundance: .
j_gene: TRBJ2-1
v_gene: TRBV11-2
d_gene: TRBD1

CDR3nt: TGTGCCTGGAGTGTACTCGAGACCCAGTACTTC
CDR3aa: CAWSVLETQYF
abundance: few
j_gene: TRBJ2-5
v_gene: TRBV30
d_gene: .

CDR3nt: TGTGCCAGCGATCAGGGATCTATGAACACTGAAGCTTTCTTT
CDR3aa: CASDQGSMNTEAFF
abundance: .
j_gene: TRBJ1-1
v_gene: TRBV7-9
d_gene: .

CDR3nt: TGTGCCAGCAGCTTAGGAACAGGTCGAGCTTTCTTT
CDR3aa: CASSLGTGRAFF
abundance: .
j_gene: TRBJ1-1
v_gene: TRBV7-9
d_gene: .

CDR3nt: TGTGCCAGCAGCCCAAGCGGGCCATCTTACAATGAGCAGTTCTTC
CDR3aa: CASSPSGPSYNEQFF
abundance: .
j_gene: TRBJ2-1
v_gene: TRBV7-2
d_gene: .

CDR3nt: TGCAGTGCAGAGGACTTACCTGGCTACACCTTC
CDR3aa: CSAEDLPGYTF
abundance: .
j_gene: TRBJ1-2
v_gene: TRBV20-1
d_gene: .

CDR3nt: TGTGCCAGCAGTTCCATCGGGACAGCGGGGACCCAGTACTTC
CDR3aa: CASSSIGTAGTQYF
abundance: .
j_gene: TRBJ2-5
v_gene: TRBV27
d_gene: .

CDR3nt: TGTGCCGCGAACCCGGGACTAGCTGCAGATACGCAGTATTTT
CDR3aa: CAANPGLAADTQYF
abundance: .
j_gene: TRBJ2-3
v_gene: TRBV30
d_gene: TRBD2

CDR3nt: TGTGCCAGCAGCTCCTCGGGGGGCGTTGGCTACACCTTC
CDR3aa: CASSSSGGVGYTF
abundance: .
j_gene: TRBJ1-2
v_gene: TRBV7-3
d_gene: .

CDR3nt: TGTGCCAGCTCACCACCGCCCCCCCGGGCGGGCACTGAAGCTTTCTTT
CDR3aa: CASSPPPPRAGTEAFF
abundance: once
j_gene: TRBJ1-1
v_gene: TRBV18
d_gene: .

CDR3nt: TGTGCCAGCTCACCCGCTGGACAGGGCTACGAGCAGTACTTC
CDR3aa: CASSPAGQGYEQYF
abundance: .
j_gene: TRBJ2-7
v_gene: TRBV18
d_gene: TRBD1

CDR3nt: TGTGCCAGCAGCCCCTGGGGGGGCACTGAAGCTTTCTTT
CDR3aa: CASSPWGGTEAFF
abundance: .
j_gene: TRBJ1-1
v_gene: TRBV7-6
d_gene: .

CDR3nt: TGTGCCAGCAGCAAAAGCGCTAGCGGGGGTTTTCCTCTACCCTACGAGCAGTACTTC
CDR3aa: CASSKSASGGFPLPYEQYF
abundance: .
j_gene: TRBJ2-7
v_gene: TRBV21-1
d_gene: .

CDR3nt: TGTGCCAGCAGCAAAGTGGGGGGGAAGAACACCGGGGAGCTGTTTTTT
CDR3aa: CASSKVGGKNTGELFF
abundance: .
j_gene: TRBJ2-2
v_gene: TRBV21-1
d_gene: .

CDR3nt: TGTGCCAGCAGCAATAGCGGGGGGTCCTACAATGAGCAGTTCTTC
CDR3aa: CASSNSGGSYNEQFF
abundance: .
j_gene: TRBJ2-1
v_gene: TRBV9
d_gene: TRBD2

CDR3nt: TGTGCCAGCTCACCTGGCTTGGGACAGGGTCGTTGGGAGACCCAGTACTTC
CDR3aa: CASSPGLGQGRWETQYF
abundance: .
j_gene: TRBJ2-5
v_gene: TRBV18
d_gene: TRBD1

CDR3nt: TGCGCCAGCAGCTCAGGGGGTCCCTCTACTTCCTACGAGCAGTACTTC
CDR3aa: CASSSGGPSTSYEQYF
abundance: .
j_gene: TRBJ2-7
v_gene: TRBV5-1
d_gene: TRBD1

CDR3nt: TGTGCCAGCAAAATGGACCCGGAGGGCAATGAGCAGTTCTTC
CDR3aa: CASKMDPEGNEQFF
abundance: once
j_gene: TRBJ2-1
v_gene: TRBV2
d_gene: .

CDR3nt: TGCGCCAGCAGCTTAGACGGGTCTCCGGGCTCTGGAAACACCATATATTTT
CDR3aa: CASSLDGSPGSGNTIYF
abundance: .
j_gene: TRBJ1-3
v_gene: TRBV5-1
d_gene: .

CDR3nt: TGTGCCAGCAGCTTCCTGACTAGCGGGAGGGCGAGCTCCTACGAGCAGTACTTC
CDR3aa: CASSFLTSGRASSYEQYF
abundance: .
j_gene: TRBJ2-7
v_gene: TRBV7-8
d_gene: TRBD2

CDR3nt: TGTGCCAGCAGCAAAGATGGCCTGTATAATCCCTACGAGCAGTACTTC
CDR3aa: CASSKDGLYNPYEQYF
abundance: .
j_gene: TRBJ2-7
v_gene: TRBV21-1
d_gene: .

CDR3nt: TGTGCCAGCAGCGTAGCGATGGTCTATAGCAATCAGCCCCAGCATTTT
CDR3aa: CASSVAMVYSNQPQHF
abundance: .
j_gene: TRBJ1-5
v_gene: TRBV9
d_gene: .

CDR3nt: TGCGCCAGCAGCCATCCGGGAAGAAACACTGAAGCTTTCTTT
CDR3aa: CASSHPGRNTEAFF
abundance: .
j_gene: TRBJ1-1
v_gene: TRBV4-1
d_gene: .

CDR3nt: TGTGCCAGCAGCGAGACAGGTATCCGCTACACCTTC
CDR3aa: CASSETGIRYTF
abundance: .
j_gene: TRBJ1-2
v_gene: TRBV2
d_gene: .

CDR3nt: TGTGCCAGCAGCTTATCAGGGGGCGGTCAGCCCCAGCATTTT
CDR3aa: CASSLSGGGQPQHF
abundance: .
j_gene: TRBJ1-5
v_gene: TRBV7-2
d_gene: TRBD1

CDR3nt: TGTGCCAGCAGCTTAGATGGACTAGCGGGGACCCAGGGAAACATTCAGTACTTC
CDR3aa: CASSLDGLAGTQGNIQYF
abundance: once
j_gene: TRBJ2-4
v_gene: TRBV7-9
d_gene: TRBD2

CDR3nt: TGTGCCAGCAGCCAGGGCCCGGGACAGGGGGGCGAGACCCAGTACTTC
CDR3aa: CASSQGPGQGGETQYF
abundance: few
j_gene: TRBJ2-5
v_gene: TRBV4-2
d_gene: TRBD1

CDR3nt: TGTGCCAGCAGCTTAATCGGCGGGAGGGCCTTCGTTGAGCAGTTCTTC
CDR3aa: CASSLIGGRAFVEQFF
abundance: .
j_gene: TRBJ2-1
v_gene: TRBV7-9
d_gene: TRBD2

CDR3nt: TGCGCCAGCAGCTTGGTGGGGCAGGGCAACGGCTACACCTTC
CDR3aa: CASSLVGQGNGYTF
abundance: .
j_gene: TRBJ1-2
v_gene: TRBV5-1
d_gene: .

CDR3nt: TGTGCCAGCAGTCTCTCTGGACACGCTGAAGCTTTCTTT
CDR3aa: CASSLSGHAEAFF
abundance: .
j_gene: TRBJ1-1
v_gene: TRBV27
d_gene: .

CDR3nt: TGTGCCATCAGTGAAGAACAGGGGTTATATAGCAATCAGCCCCAGCATTTT
CDR3aa: CAISEEQGLYSNQPQHF
abundance: .
j_gene: TRBJ1-5
v_gene: TRBV10-3
d_gene: TRBD1

CDR3nt: TGTGCCATCAGTGCTCTACTAGCGGGTGGGGGAAATGAGCAGTTCTTC
CDR3aa: CAISALLAGGGNEQFF
abundance: .
j_gene: TRBJ2-1
v_gene: TRBV10-3
d_gene: TRBD2

CDR3nt: TGTGCCAGCAGTTTTTTACCCAGCAATGAGCAGTTCTTC
CDR3aa: CASSFLPSNEQFF
abundance: few
j_gene: TRBJ2-1
v_gene: TRBV28
d_gene: .

CDR3nt: TGTGCCAGCAGCTCGACAGGGGGATATGGCTACACCTTC
CDR3aa: CASSSTGGYGYTF
abundance: .
j_gene: TRBJ1-2
v_gene: TRBV13
d_gene: TRBD1

CDR3nt: TGTGCCAGCAGCTTAGTAGTCCCGGCGGGGACAGGGGGTGATGAGCAGTTCTTC
CDR3aa: CASSLVVPAGTGGDEQFF
abundance: .
j_gene: TRBJ2-1
v_gene: TRBV11-2
d_gene: TRBD1

CDR3nt: TGTGCCAGCAGCTTAGAGGTCAGGGTCGAGCAGTACTTC
CDR3aa: CASSLEVRVEQYF
abundance: .
j_gene: TRBJ2-7
v_gene: TRBV7-9
d_gene: .

CDR3nt: TGTGCCAGCAGCTTAGGTGTGGGGGCGCTCTACGAGCAGTACTTC
CDR3aa: CASSLGVGALYEQYF
abundance: once
j_gene: TRBJ2-7
v_gene: TRBV11-2
d_gene: .

CDR3nt: TGTGCCAGCAGCTCCGGACAGGACCCCTACGAGCAGTACTTC
CDR3aa: CASSSGQDPYEQYF
abundance: .
j_gene: TRBJ2-7
v_gene: TRBV5-4
d_gene: TRBD1

CDR3nt: TGTGCCAGCAGTAGGGGTCGGGGGACTAACTATGGCTACACCTTC
CDR3aa: CASSRGRGTNYGYTF
abundance: .
j_gene: TRBJ1-2
v_gene: TRBV27
d_gene: .

CDR3nt: TGTGCCAGCAGTGGGACACGGATGAACACTGAAGCTTTCTTT
CDR3aa: CASSGTRMNTEAFF
abundance: .
j_gene: TRBJ1-1
v_gene: TRBV2
d_gene: .